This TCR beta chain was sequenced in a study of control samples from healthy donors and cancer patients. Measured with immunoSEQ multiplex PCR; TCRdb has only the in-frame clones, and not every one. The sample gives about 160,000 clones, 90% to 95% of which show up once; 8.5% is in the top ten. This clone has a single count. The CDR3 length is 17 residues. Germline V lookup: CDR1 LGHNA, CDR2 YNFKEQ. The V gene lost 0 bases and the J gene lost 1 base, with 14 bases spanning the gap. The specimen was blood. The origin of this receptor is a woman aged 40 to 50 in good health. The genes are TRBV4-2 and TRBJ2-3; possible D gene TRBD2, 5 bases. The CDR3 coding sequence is TGTGCCAGCAGCCAAGATCCGGCGGGTGCCCGCACAGATACGCAGTATTTT. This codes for CASSQDPAGARTDTQYF.